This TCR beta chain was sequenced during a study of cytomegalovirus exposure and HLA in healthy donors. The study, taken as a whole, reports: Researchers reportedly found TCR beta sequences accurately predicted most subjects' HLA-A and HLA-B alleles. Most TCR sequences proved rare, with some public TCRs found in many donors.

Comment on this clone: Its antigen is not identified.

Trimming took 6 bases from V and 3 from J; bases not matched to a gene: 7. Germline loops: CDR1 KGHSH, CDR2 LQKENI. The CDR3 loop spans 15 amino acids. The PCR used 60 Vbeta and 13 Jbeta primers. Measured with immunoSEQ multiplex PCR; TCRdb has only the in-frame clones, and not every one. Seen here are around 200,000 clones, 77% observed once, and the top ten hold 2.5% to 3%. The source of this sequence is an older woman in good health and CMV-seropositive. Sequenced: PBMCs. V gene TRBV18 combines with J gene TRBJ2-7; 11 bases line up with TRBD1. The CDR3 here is CASSPGQGAFYEQYF. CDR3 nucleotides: TGTGCCAGCTCGCCCGGACAGGGGGCCTTCTACGAGCAGTACTTC.